These T cell receptor beta chains were read from a single sample in a study of blood T cell repertoires in COVID-19. Sequenced by immunoSEQ multiplex PCR; TCRdb stores in-frame clones only, minus some. This sample has under 400,000 clones, with roughly 86% found just once. The sequencing sample was made of PBMCs or T cells enriched from blood (not recorded which). Source of these receptors: a man aged 35 to 55 in a cohort exposed to, infected with or recovered from COVID-19 (not recorded which). Both conserved end residues are part of each CDR3. D genes are given only for firm matches. Size values are once, few and many counts, or a class for expanded clones, and some rows have none.

V gene: TRBV7-9; clone size: -; J gene: TRBJ1-2; D gene: -; CDR3 protein: CASSLAPSQRHYGYTF; CDR3 DNA: TGTGCCAGCAGCTTGGCCCCGTCGCAGCGCCACTATGGCTACACCTTC
V gene: TRBV3-1/TRBV3-2; clone size: -; J gene: TRBJ2-5; D gene: -; CDR3 protein: CASSQAQALETQYF; CDR3 DNA: TGTGCCAGCAGCCAAGCCCAGGCCCTAGAGACCCAGTACTTC
V gene: TRBV7-8; clone size: -; J gene: TRBJ2-7; D gene: -; CDR3 protein: CASSLATPRVGYEQYF; CDR3 DNA: TGTGCCAGCAGCTTAGCAACCCCCAGGGTAGGCTACGAGCAGTACTTC
V gene: TRBV5-1; clone size: -; J gene: TRBJ2-7; D gene: TRBD2; CDR3 protein: CASSLLAGTPEQYF; CDR3 DNA: TGCGCCAGCAGCTTATTAGCGGGCACTCCTGAGCAGTACTTC
V gene: TRBV5-1; clone size: few; J gene: TRBJ1-4; D gene: -; CDR3 protein: CASSLEGANEKLFF; CDR3 DNA: TGCGCCAGCAGCTTGGAAGGAGCTAATGAAAAACTGTTTTTT
V gene: TRBV5-1; clone size: -; J gene: TRBJ2-7; D gene: -; CDR3 protein: CASSATGPIYEQYF; CDR3 DNA: TGCGCCAGCAGCGCGACAGGCCCCATTTACGAGCAGTACTTC
V gene: TRBV7-9; clone size: -; J gene: TRBJ2-1; D gene: TRBD1; CDR3 protein: CASSSGQGADNEQFF; CDR3 DNA: TGTGCCAGCAGCTCGGGACAGGGGGCGGATAATGAGCAGTTCTTC
V gene: TRBV6-5; clone size: -; J gene: TRBJ2-7; D gene: -; CDR3 protein: CASPRPEQYF; CDR3 DNA: TGTGCCAGCCCCAGGCCCGAGCAGTACTTC
V gene: TRBV20-1; clone size: -; J gene: TRBJ1-5; D gene: -; CDR3 protein: CSASQGDNQPQHF; CDR3 DNA: TGCAGTGCTAGTCAGGGCGACAATCAGCCCCAGCATTTT
V gene: TRBV19; clone size: -; J gene: TRBJ1-3; D gene: -; CDR3 protein: CASALDFERLSGNTIYF; CDR3 DNA: TGTGCCAGCGCGCTTGATTTTGAGAGGTTGTCTGGAAACACCATATATTTT
V gene: TRBV19; clone size: -; J gene: TRBJ1-4; D gene: -; CDR3 protein: CASSRRDIGATNEKLFF; CDR3 DNA: TGTGCCAGTAGTAGAAGGGACATCGGAGCAACTAATGAAAAACTGTTTTTT
V gene: TRBV21-1; clone size: -; J gene: TRBJ2-3; D gene: -; CDR3 protein: CASSSGSPTDTQYF; CDR3 DNA: TGTGCCAGCAGCTCCGGTTCCCCCACAGATACGCAGTATTTT
V gene: TRBV23-1; clone size: -; J gene: TRBJ2-5; D gene: -; CDR3 protein: CASSQWVGREGETQYF; CDR3 DNA: TGCGCCAGCAGTCAATGGGTGGGCAGGGAAGGAGAGACCCAGTACTTC
V gene: TRBV28; clone size: -; J gene: TRBJ2-7; D gene: TRBD2; CDR3 protein: CESSGSNYEQYF; CDR3 DNA: TGCGAGTCTAGCGGGAGTAACTACGAGCAGTACTTC
V gene: TRBV6-5; clone size: -; J gene: TRBJ2-3; D gene: TRBD1; CDR3 protein: CASSPRQGATDTQYF; CDR3 DNA: TGTGCCAGCAGTCCTCGACAGGGGGCCACAGATACGCAGTATTTT
V gene: TRBV6-5; clone size: -; J gene: TRBJ1-2; D gene: -; CDR3 protein: CASFRGGNYGYTF; CDR3 DNA: TGTGCCAGCTTCCGAGGAGGCAACTATGGCTACACCTTC
V gene: TRBV5-4; clone size: -; J gene: TRBJ1-6; D gene: TRBD1; CDR3 protein: CASSFGQGMYTSPLHF; CDR3 DNA: TGTGCCAGCAGCTTCGGACAGGGAATGTATACTTCACCCCTCCACTTT
V gene: TRBV10-1; clone size: -; J gene: TRBJ2-7; D gene: TRBD2; CDR3 protein: CASSPYGTSDTDEQYF; CDR3 DNA: TGCGCCAGCAGTCCGTATGGGACTAGCGACACCGACGAGCAGTACTTC
V gene: TRBV7-9; clone size: -; J gene: TRBJ1-4; D gene: TRBD1; CDR3 protein: CASSVGQGNQEKLFF; CDR3 DNA: TGTGCCAGCAGCGTGGGACAGGGAAATCAGGAAAAACTGTTTTTT
V gene: TRBV19; clone size: -; J gene: TRBJ1-2; D gene: -; CDR3 protein: CASSPETLHGYTF; CDR3 DNA: TGTGCCAGTAGTCCCGAGACTCTCCATGGCTACACCTTC
V gene: TRBV7-7; clone size: -; J gene: TRBJ2-5; D gene: -; CDR3 protein: CASSLNPGGMEETQYF; CDR3 DNA: TGTGCCAGCAGCTTAAACCCCGGCGGGATGGAAGAGACCCAGTACTTC
V gene: TRBV28; clone size: -; J gene: TRBJ2-7; D gene: -; CDR3 protein: CASSTPAQGPTYEQYF; CDR3 DNA: TGTGCCAGCAGCACCCCTGCCCAGGGCCCCACCTACGAGCAGTACTTC
V gene: TRBV7-8; clone size: few; J gene: TRBJ2-5; D gene: TRBD2; CDR3 protein: CASSFGTSLETQYF; CDR3 DNA: TGTGCCAGCAGCTTCGGGACTAGCCTGGAGACCCAGTACTTC
V gene: TRBV5-1; clone size: -; J gene: TRBJ1-6; D gene: -; CDR3 protein: CASSPTPGQNSPLHF; CDR3 DNA: TGCGCCAGCAGTCCTACCCCGGGACAAAATTCACCCCTCCACTTT